One and the same sample provided the 22 T cell receptor beta chains below, sequenced in a study of beta chain features in type 1 diabetes. Their antigens are not known. Study-wide findings and caveats: Shorter TCRB CDR3s, moderately but significantly so, marked every one of the four CD4+ subsets in Type 1 diabetes patients.

Expressed TCRB transcripts were sequenced because the isolated RNA had all been reverse transcribed beforehand. Repertoires were generated with immunoSEQ multiplex PCR, while TCRdb's copy carries only in-frame clones and drops some. This repertoire shows some 290,000 clones, 24% found once; its top ten account for about 0.011%. The sequenced material came from naive CD4+ T cells from blood. The receptors shown here come from a woman aged 25-40 years with type 1 diabetes.

This clone was found a few times. The genes are TRBV5-1 and TRBJ2-5; 7 positions agree with TRBD1. In germline, CDR1 is SGHRS, CDR2 YFSETQ. The CDR3 has 15 residues. V lost 5 bases and J lost 2; bases outside the gene matches: 9. The CDR3 here is CASREAGGGQETQYF. The CDR3 DNA sequence: TGCGCCAGCAGAGAGGCAGGGGGTGGTCAAGAGACCCAGTACTTC.

This rearrangement joins TRBV14 to TRBJ2-1; 8 bases match TRBD2. There are 14 residues in the CDR3. Germline values: CDR1 SGHDN, CDR2 FVKESK. With 4 bases clipped from V and 4 bases from J, the junction kept 3 bases outside the gene matches. CDR3 sequence: CASSRLAGYNEQFF. CDR3 bases: TGTGCCAGCAGCCGGCTAGCGGGTTACAATGAGCAGTTCTTC.

This clone was found a few times. J is TRBJ2-7 and V is TRBV25-1; a weak D match, TRBD2 (5 bases). The CDR3 loop spans 11 amino acids. V gave up 7 bases and J gave up 3 bases, with 7 bases separating them. CDR1 is MGHDK, CDR2 SYGVNS, per germline. For the CDR3, the DNA is TGTGCCAGCAAGGAGGTCTACGAGCAGTACTTC. This codes for CASKEVYEQYF.

The rearrangement links TRBV11-2 to TRBJ1-2, with 7 bases lining up with TRBD1. The trim removed 1 base at V and 4 bases at J, leaving 6 bases unmatched. The CDR3 has 15 amino acids. Germline loops: CDR1 SGHAT, CDR2 FQNNGV. CDR3 amino acids: CASSLAGQTTYGYTF. CDR3 DNA: TGTGCCAGCAGCTTAGCGGGACAGACTACCTATGGCTACACCTTC.

This clone was detected only a few times. Other nucleotide sequences in the sample specify the same CDR3. The J gene is TRBJ1-1, the V gene TRBV29-1; D perhaps matches TRBD1 (5 bases). V gave up 1 base and J gave up 5 bases, with 11 bases separating them. The CDR3 sequence is 13 residues long. Germline V lookup: CDR1 SQVTM, CDR2 ANQGSEA. The CDR3 is CSVEVGGGTEAFF. CDR3 DNA sequence: TGCAGCGTTGAAGTCGGGGGTGGAACTGAAGCTTTCTTT.

This clone appeared a few times. The rearrangement links TRBV29-1 to TRBJ2-3, with 7 bases aligning to TRBD2. The CDR3 totals 15 residues. Trimming cost V 2 bases and J 6 bases; bases outside gene matches: 11. The germline V gene encodes CDR1 SQVTM and CDR2 ANQGSEA. The CDR3: CSVETLGGEWDTQYF. The CDR3 DNA reads as TGCAGCGTTGAAACCCTTGGGGGGGAGTGGGATACGCAGTATTTT.

This chain joins TRBV7-3 and TRBJ2-3; a weak D match, TRBD2 (5 bases). The CDR3 loop spans 14 amino acids. Trimming shortened V by 1 base and J by 1 base, and 6 bases separated the two germline ends. CDR1 and CDR2 from the germline V gene are SGHTA and FQGTGA. The CDR3 nucleotides read TGTGCCAGCAGCTTAAACGGGGGCACAGATACGCAGTATTTT. Translation gives CASSLNGGTDTQYF.

The chain recombines TRBV28 with TRBJ2-4; no clear D gene. The ends were cut back, 1 base at V and 0 bases at J, with 4 bases in the middle. CDR1 is MDHEN, CDR2 SYDVKM, per germline. The CDR3 spans 14 residues. The CDR3 here is CASSLLAAKNIQYF. The CDR3 DNA reads as TGTGCCAGCAGTTTATTGGCAGCCAAAAACATTCAGTACTTC.

In this sample, this clone turned up a few times. The J gene is TRBJ2-7, the V gene TRBV7-9, with D tentatively TRBD2 (6 bases). Trimming removed 0 bases from V and 2 bases from J, with 14 bases in between. Germline V gene data show CDR1 as SEHNR and CDR2 as FQNEAQ (reference sequence). CDR3 length: 16 amino acids. CDR3 bases: TGTGCCAGCAGCTTAGCGAGGAGGGAGTCTACCTACGAGCAGTACTTC. Translation gives CASSLARRESTYEQYF.

This clone showed up just a few times. This chain joins TRBV29-1 and TRBJ2-1; 9 nucleotides align to TRBD1. Germline assignment: CDR1 SQVTM and CDR2 ANQGSEA. The CDR3 spans 13 residues. The V gene end was trimmed by 4 bases and the J gene end by 5 bases; junction bases not matched to a gene: 3. The chain's CDR3 is CSVARDRDNEQFF. Here the CDR3 DNA reads TGCAGCGTTGCACGGGACAGGGACAATGAGCAGTTCTTC.

The chain combines TRBV7-2 with TRBJ2-5; D is perhaps TRBD2 (6 bases). The CDR3 is 17 residues long. V lost 3 bases, J lost 5 bases, and 22 bases lay in between. The germline CDR1 and CDR2 sequences are SGHTA and FQGNSA. The CDR3 region is CASSFSSGSFSAETQYF. DNA of the CDR3: TGTGCCAGCAGCTTTTCGTCCGGGAGCTTTTCCGCGGAGACCCAGTACTTC.

The V call is TRBV28, the J call TRBJ1-3; D not resolved. Germline values: CDR1 MDHEN, CDR2 SYDVKM. There are 14 residues in the CDR3. Trimming pared 7 bases from V and 4 bases from J, leaving 14 bases between. The DNA for the CDR3 is TGTGCCAGCATTTCGCGAGCGACGGGAAACACCATATATTTT. Protein sequence: CASISRATGNTIYF.

The genes are TRBV27 and TRBJ2-2; D not certain. Germline-derived CDR1 and CDR2 are MNHEY and SMNVEV (reference sequence). CDR3 size: 14 residues. Deletions cut 4 bases from V and 1 base from J, with 7 bases between. CDR3 nucleotide sequence: TGTGCCAGCAGTTCTCCGGGGAACACCGGGGAGCTGTTTTTT. Translated: CASSSPGNTGELFF.

This chain uses TRBV7-2 with TRBJ2-6; 12 nucleotides match TRBD1. Germline CDR1 reads SGHTA; CDR2 reads FQGNSA. The ends lost 6 bases at V and 4 bases at J; junction bases unmatched: 7. The CDR3 covers 17 residues. CDR3 loop: CASRSGTGGSGANVLTF. CDR3 DNA: TGTGCCAGCAGGTCCGGGACAGGGGGCTCCGGGGCCAACGTCCTGACTTTC.

The chain uses TRBV7-8 and TRBJ2-7; a possible D gene is TRBD2 (6 bases). Germline V lookup: CDR1 SGHVS, CDR2 FQNEAQ. V shed 1 base and J shed 6 bases, with 10 bases lying between them. This CDR3 comprises 13 residues. The CDR3 DNA reads as TGTGCCAGCAGCTTAGGACTAGAGATCGAGCAGTACTTC. It yields the protein CASSLGLEIEQYF. The whole variable domain, filled in from reference TRBV7-8 and TRBJ2-7, reads GAGVSQSPRYKVAKRGQDVALRCDPISGHVSLFWYQQALGQGPEFLTYFQNEAQLDKSGLPSDRFFAERPEGSVSTLKIQRTQQEDSAVYLCASSLGLEIEQYFGPGTRLTVT.

This clone has only a few counts. This chain joins TRBV30 and TRBJ1-1; no clear D. Looked up from germline, CDR1 is GTSNPN and CDR2 is SVGIG (reference sequence). This CDR3 contains 12 residues. V shed 8 bases and J shed 1 base, with 11 bases lying between them. The CDR3 DNA follows: TGTGCCCTGGGTCGGGGGAACACTGAAGCTTTCTTT. As protein: CALGRGNTEAFF. The full variable domain, completed using reference TRBV30 and TRBJ1-1, is SQTIHQWPATLVQPVGSPLSLECTVEGTSNPNLYWYRQAAGRGLQLLFYSVGIGQISSEVPQNLSASRPQDRQFILSSKKLLLSDSGFYLCALGRGNTEAFFGQGTRLTVV.

This clone was seen a few times. The chain is built from TRBV4-1 and TRBJ1-2; D uncertain. This CDR3 spans 13 amino acids. The ends were cut back, 2 bases at V and 5 bases at J, with 9 bases in the middle. The V gene's germline CDR1 is MGHRA and CDR2 YSYEKL. This CDR3 is CASSQPWLYGYTF. DNA for the CDR3: TGCGCCAGCAGCCAACCGTGGCTTTATGGCTACACCTTC.

The table lists this clone with a few counts. J is TRBJ1-1 and V is TRBV29-1, with a possible D match to TRBD1 (5 bases). The V and J ends lost 3 bases and 5 bases respectively, with 10 bases between them. This CDR3 comprises 12 residues. In germline, CDR1 is SQVTM, CDR2 ANQGSEA. This CDR3 is CSVDSGGTEAFF. CDR3 sequence (DNA): TGCAGCGTTGACTCGGGGGGGACTGAAGCTTTCTTT.

This clone has more than one count but fewer than ten. The rearrangement uses TRBV7-2 and TRBJ2-2; D ambiguous. The CDR3 consists of 12 residues. Germline V gives CDR1 SGHTA, CDR2 FQGNSA. The V and J ends lost 5 bases and 7 bases respectively, with 8 bases between them. CDR3 in DNA: TGTGCCAGCAGCCGGTTCGGCGGGGAGCTGTTTTTT. Its protein product is CASSRFGGELFF.

In its sample, this clone was seen a few times. This chain connects TRBV19 to TRBJ1-5; 7 bases line up with TRBD1. Losses at the gene ends were 6 bases for V and 7 bases for J; bases not matched to a gene: 6. CDR1 is LNHDA, CDR2 SQIVND, per germline (reference sequence). The CDR3 runs 13 residues. CDR3 in amino acids: CASSRQGYQPQHF. The CDR3 DNA is TGTGCCAGTAGCCGACAGGGATACCAGCCCCAGCATTTT.

This clone has more than one count but fewer than ten. The chain carries TRBV7-9 and TRBJ1-5, with a weak D call TRBD1 (6 bases). V lost 4 bases and J lost 3, with 10 bases in between. This CDR3 has 14 residues. The germline gives CDR1 SEHNR, CDR2 FQNEAQ (reference sequence). The CDR3 bases are TGTGCCAGCAGCTGGCAGGGGTCCAATCAGCCCCAGCATTTT. Translated: CASSWQGSNQPQHF.

This clone was seen a handful of times. The J gene is TRBJ2-7, the V gene TRBV28, with D possibly TRBD1 on 5 matching bases. The CDR3 extends over 11 amino acids. V lost 6 bases to trimming and J lost 7 bases, with 10 bases between them. Looked up from germline, CDR1 is MDHEN and CDR2 is SYDVKM. CDR3 bases: TGTGCCAGCAGGGAGACAGCTGAGCAGTACTTC. This codes for CASRETAEQYF.